These 14 T cell receptor beta chains were sequenced from one sample in a study of blood T cell repertoires in COVID-19. The protocol was immunoSEQ multiplex PCR, while the TCRdb copy is restricted to in-frame clones and leaves out a portion. In the table there are fewer than 120,000 clones, over 60% of which are singletons. Sequencing input: peripheral blood. All receptors derive from a woman over 75 with acute or convalescent COVID-19.

As DNA, the CDR3 is TGTGCCAGCCTCCGGGACAGGGTACTCAATTCACCCCTCCACTTT. This translates into CASLRDRVLNSPLHF. The gene calls are TRBV2 and TRBJ1-6; 9 bases align to TRBD1. Trimming took 8 bases from V and 7 from J; bases not matched to a gene: 9. The germline V gene encodes CDR1 SNHLY and CDR2 FYNNEI. The CDR3 has 15 amino acids.

This rearrangement joins TRBV6-5 to TRBJ2-5, with D tentatively TRBD2 (5 bases). The CDR3 covers 14 residues. Looked up from germline, CDR1 is MNHEY and CDR2 is SVGAGI. Trimming left V 8 bases short and J 5 bases short, with 18 bases between. The CDR3 DNA reads TGTGCCAGCCGGAGGACCCAGTATGCTGAGACCCAGTACTTC. This encodes CASRRTQYAETQYF.

This clone has only a few counts. This sequence joins TRBV28 and TRBJ2-3; 11 nucleotides line up with TRBD2. With 6 bases clipped from V and 6 bases from J, the junction kept 2 bases outside the gene matches. CDR1 and CDR2 from the germline V gene are MDHEN and SYDVKM. The CDR3 is 13 residues long. The CDR3 region has the DNA TGTGCCAGCAGCCGGACTAGCGGGGATACGCAGTATTTT. Translating it yields CASSRTSGDTQYF.

The chain uses TRBV6-5 and TRBJ2-5; the D gene is possibly TRBD1 (6 bases). From germline, CDR1 is MNHEY and CDR2 SVGAGI. The CDR3 contains 14 residues. The V and J ends lost 5 bases and 4 bases respectively, with 14 bases between them. CDR3 nucleotide sequence: TGTGCCAGCAGTCAACAGGGTTCATTAGAGACCCAGTACTTC. Protein product: CASSQQGSLETQYF.

This chain uses TRBV24-1 with TRBJ1-2, with 7 bases lining up with TRBD1. CDR3 length equals 13 residues. Trimming removed 9 bases from V and 5 bases from J; junction bases left unmatched: 8. CDR1 and CDR2 (germline): KGHDR, SFDVKD. DNA of the CDR3: TGTGCCACCCGGAAGGGGACAGAATATGGCTACACCTTC. The encoded protein is CATRKGTEYGYTF.

J is TRBJ2-3 and V is TRBV28; TRBD2 agrees at 10 bases. CDR1 MDHEN and CDR2 SYDVKM come from the germline V gene. V dropped 5 bases and J dropped 1; count of bases not matched to a gene: 3. The CDR3 runs 15 residues. The CDR3 bases are TGTGCCAGCAGTCCAGGACTAGCGGGCACAGATACGCAGTATTTT. Its protein is CASSPGLAGTDTQYF.

The chain carries TRBV5-4 and TRBJ2-2, with TRBD2 identical over 9 bases. The CDR3 loop spans 17 amino acids. Germline lookup yields CDR1 SGHNT and CDR2 YYREEE (reference sequence). V lost 0 bases and J lost 7; bases outside the gene matches: 10. This CDR3 is CASSLASSGRVGGELFF. CDR3 in DNA: TGTGCCAGCAGCTTGGCCAGTAGCGGGAGAGTCGGCGGGGAGCTGTTTTTT. Supplemented by reference TRBV5-4 and TRBJ2-2, the full variable domain reads ETGVTQSPTHLIKTRGQQVTLRCSSQSGHNTVSWYQQALGQGPQFIFQYYREEENGRGNFPPRFSGLQFPNYSSELNVNALELDDSALYLCASSLASSGRVGGELFFGEGSRLTVL.

This sequence joins TRBV5-1 and TRBJ2-1; 7 bases match TRBD2. Germline trimming cut 9 bases from V and 1 base from J; bases unmatched to any gene: 7. The germline V gene encodes CDR1 SGHRS and CDR2 YFSETQ. This CDR3 comprises 14 residues. CDR3 in amino acids: CATSGGGSYNEQFF. In DNA, the CDR3 is TGCGCCACCTCGGGCGGGGGTTCCTACAATGAGCAGTTCTTC.

This clone was picked up one time. The CDR3: CASSLQGTGYEKLFF. The CDR3 DNA follows: TGCGCCAGCAGCCTTCAGGGGACGGGCTATGAAAAACTGTTTTTT. The rearrangement uses TRBV4-3 and TRBJ1-4; weak D call: TRBD1 (6 bases). The germline V gene has CDR1 LGHNA and CDR2 YSLEER. Trimming took 4 bases from V and 6 from J, leaving 15 bases between them. The length of the CDR3 is 15 residues.

This rearrangement joins TRBV5-5 to TRBJ1-4; 10 bases agree with TRBD1. The CDR3 is 15 residues long. Trimming at V came to 3 bases and at J to 5 bases, leaving 4 bases not matched to a gene. CDR1 SGHKS and CDR2 YYEKEE come from the germline V gene (reference sequence). CDR3 bases: TGTGCCAGCAGCTGGTGGGGACAGGGGAATGAAAAACTGTTTTTT. This encodes CASSWWGQGNEKLFF. The full variable domain, in which reference TRBV5-5 and TRBJ1-4 provide the parts outside the CDR3, is DAGVTQSPTHLIKTRGQQVTLRCSPISGHKSVSWYQQVLGQGPQFIFQYYEKEERGRGNFPDRFSARQFPNYSSELNVNALLLGDSALYLCASSWWGQGNEKLFFGSGTQLSVL.

The chain carries TRBV28 and TRBJ2-5; perhaps TRBD1 as D (6 bases). The length of the CDR3 is 12 residues. The germline CDR1 and CDR2 sequences are MDHEN and SYDVKM. The V end was cut by 6 bases, the J end by 5 bases, with 10 bases between. The CDR3 reads CASRSGDETQYF. CDR3 nucleotide sequence: TGTGCCAGCAGATCAGGGGATGAGACCCAGTACTTC.

Written as DNA, the CDR3 is TGTGCCAGCAGCTGGAACCGAGACAGGGGTAGAAAAGAGACCCAGTACTTC. Translation: CASSWNRDRGRKETQYF. The chain recombines TRBV7-6 with TRBJ2-5; 8 nucleotides match TRBD1. Germline V gene lookup returns CDR1 SGHVS and CDR2 FNYEAQ. The length of the CDR3 is 17 residues. J was trimmed by 3 bases and V by 4 bases; bases with no gene match: 13.

This clone has a handful of counts. The rearrangement joins TRBV5-1 to TRBJ1-2; 9 nucleotides align to TRBD1. This CDR3 is 13 amino acids long. Germline V gene lookup returns CDR1 SGHRS and CDR2 YFSETQ. V gave up 5 bases and J gave up 6 bases; unmatched junction bases: 5. DNA of the CDR3: TGCGCCAGCAGTCACGGGACAGGGAATGGCTACACCTTC. This codes for CASSHGTGNGYTF.

The chain couples TRBV21-1 to TRBJ2-7; the D call of TRBD2 is as the table states it, not checked on the DNA. TRBV21-1 is reported as a pseudogene. The CDR3 has 16 amino acids. CDR3 DNA: TGTGCCAGCAGCAAATGGCGGGCTATCGATAGGCACGAGCAGTACTTC. Residues: CASSKWRAIDRHEQYF.